This is a list of T cell receptor beta chains from one sample in a study of cytomegalovirus exposure and HLA in healthy donors. Sequenced by immunoSEQ multiplex PCR; TCRdb stores in-frame clones only, minus some. The sample comprises around 130,000 clones, roughly 90% of which are singletons, and around 3.3% rests with the top ten. Sequencing was carried out using PBMCs. The receptors were sampled from a man under 40 in good health and CMV-seronegative. Each CDR3 is given with its conserved first and last residue. Fields, in order: CDR3 DNA, CDR3 protein, J gene, D gene, V gene, clone size. The D gene is left open where the match is weak. Clone size, where shown, is once, few, many, or a class for clones that have expanded.

TGTGCCAGCCTCGACGGCCGGGCTGAAGCTTTCTTT | CASLDGRAEAFF | TRBJ1-1 | - | TRBV19 | -
TGTGCCAGCAGTTACCGTGAGGGATTGGACTACACCTTC | CASSYREGLDYTF | TRBJ1-2 | - | TRBV6-5 | -
TGTGCCAGCTCAGAACAGGGACAAGGCTACGAGCAGTACTTC | CASSEQGQGYEQYF | TRBJ2-7 | - | TRBV18 | -
TGTGCCAGCAGTCCTGGACTAGCGGACAACTGGGACGAGCAGTACTTC | CASSPGLADNWDEQYF | TRBJ2-7 | TRBD2 | TRBV28 | -
TGTGCCATCAGTGTCCCGGGGGGGCTGGGCACAGATACGCAGTATTTT | CAISVPGGLGTDTQYF | TRBJ2-3 | TRBD2 | TRBV10-3 | -
TGTGCCAGCAGCTCCTCGACAGGTTATGGCTACACCTTC | CASSSSTGYGYTF | TRBJ1-2 | - | TRBV7-2 | -
TGTGCCAGCAGCTTGGTGGGCGGGGGGGCGTCAGATACGCAGTATTTT | CASSLVGGGASDTQYF | TRBJ2-3 | TRBD2 | TRBV5-6 | once
TGTGCCAGCAGTTACGGCCAGGGGTTTAGGGACGGCTACACCTTC | CASSYGQGFRDGYTF | TRBJ1-2 | - | TRBV6-5 | -
TGTGCCAGCGGGACGGACAGGAGCTACCACACTGAAGCTTTCTTT | CASGTDRSYHTEAFF | TRBJ1-1 | TRBD1 | TRBV6-5 | -
TGCAGCGTTGTCCCTAGCGGGGGCGAGACCCAGTACTTC | CSVVPSGGETQYF | TRBJ2-5 | TRBD2 | TRBV29-1 | few
TGTGCCAGCAGTTACTCGGGGCAGGGCAATCAGCCCCAGCATTTT | CASSYSGQGNQPQHF | TRBJ1-5 | - | TRBV6-5 | -
TGTGCCAGCAGCTTTGACAGGGGCCAGCCCCAGCATTTT | CASSFDRGQPQHF | TRBJ1-5 | TRBD1 | TRBV7-9 | -
TGTGCCAGCAGCTTCCAGGCCTACGAGCAGTACTTC | CASSFQAYEQYF | TRBJ2-7 | - | TRBV11-2 | -
TGTGCCACCGAGAGACCAACGGGCGAGCAGTACTTC | CATERPTGEQYF | TRBJ2-7 | - | TRBV6-5 | few
TGTGCCAGTAGCGACAGGAGCTCGTTCTACAATGAGCAGTTCTTC | CASSDRSSFYNEQFF | TRBJ2-1 | - | TRBV19 | -
TGTGCCAGCAGCCAAGATCGCAGGGTTGAGCAGTTCTTC | CASSQDRRVEQFF | TRBJ2-1 | - | TRBV14 | -
TGTGCCAGCAGCTTAGCGCGAAGGGGGTTAGGGGAAAAACTGTTTTTT | CASSLARRGLGEKLFF | TRBJ1-4 | - | TRBV7-8 | once
TGTGCCAGCAGCGCTTCGGGGGGGAAGGATCAGCCCCAGCATTTT | CASSASGGKDQPQHF | TRBJ1-5 | - | TRBV6-1 | -
TGCGCCAGCAGCCTGGGACAGGGATTTGAAAAACTGTTTTTT | CASSLGQGFEKLFF | TRBJ1-4 | TRBD1 | TRBV4-1 | -
TGTGCCAGCAGCCCGCCCGGGACAGGGTCCTACGAGCAGTACTTC | CASSPPGTGSYEQYF | TRBJ2-7 | TRBD1 | TRBV28 | -
TGTGCCAGCAGCTTAGTTGCGGGTGGGGAGGGCGAGCAGTACTTC | CASSLVAGGEGEQYF | TRBJ2-7 | TRBD2 | TRBV7-2 | -
TGTGCCAGCAGCCGATCCGGGACAGGAACCTACGAGCAGTACTTC | CASSRSGTGTYEQYF | TRBJ2-7 | TRBD1 | TRBV7-8 | -
TGCGCCAGCAGCTCGGGACAGGGGGACGGCTACACCTTC | CASSSGQGDGYTF | TRBJ1-2 | TRBD1 | TRBV5-1 | -
TGTGCCAGCAGTGAACAGGGGATTCTCTATGGCTACACCTTC | CASSEQGILYGYTF | TRBJ1-2 | - | TRBV2 | once
TGTGCCAGCAGCCCTGGACTGTATGGCTACACCTTC | CASSPGLYGYTF | TRBJ1-2 | - | TRBV5-8 | -
TGTGCCAGCAGCTTAACAGGACAGGGGCCCTACGAGCAGTACTTC | CASSLTGQGPYEQYF | TRBJ2-7 | TRBD1 | TRBV7-3 | -
TGCGCCAGCAGCCAACAGAAAGATCAGCCCCAGCATTTT | CASSQQKDQPQHF | TRBJ1-5 | - | TRBV4-3 | -
TGTGCCAGCAGTTACTCACGACAGGGCCGGAGGGGAGCTTTCTTT | CASSYSRQGRRGAFF | TRBJ1-1 | TRBD1 | TRBV6-5 | -
TGCGCCAGCAGCCAGGGTTGGGGGGGCGGTACAGATACGCAGTATTTT | CASSQGWGGGTDTQYF | TRBJ2-3 | - | TRBV4-3 | -
TGTGCCAGCAGGCGAAGCGGGGGGGCCTGGAATGAGCAGTTCTTC | CASRRSGGAWNEQFF | TRBJ2-1 | TRBD2 | TRBV11-2 | -
TGTGCCAGCAGCTCCGTTGTTCCAGAGACCCAGTACTTC | CASSSVVPETQYF | TRBJ2-5 | - | TRBV7-2 | -